These 20 T cell receptor beta chains came from one sample sequenced in a study of read filtering for tumor transcriptome and immune sequencing. From around 440 ng of RNA, a library with molecular barcoded alpha/delta and beta/gamma adaptors was made. Via MiXCR, TCRdb re-called the reads, giving one row per CDR3 protein. Found here are 25,000 or so distinct CDR3 sequences, under 25% of them singletons; the top ten hold under 20%. Material: a population of CD138-negative cells sorted from bone marrow. Receptor source: a donor at least 40 years old with multiple myeloma.

As concerns this clonotype: A clone one base away is much larger, so this may be a read error. Without the conserved terminal phenylalanine or tryptophan, this CDR3 likely stems from a read error. The chain couples TRBV9 to TRBJ2-3; the match to TRBD2 covers 7 bases. Germline CDR1 reads SGDLS; CDR2 reads YYNGEE. This CDR3 has 15 residues. CDR3 sequence: CAISPSGTGTDTQYS. In DNA form, the CDR3 reads TGTGCCATCAGCCCTAGCGGAACGGGCACAGATACGCAGTATTCT.

This clonotype was seen once. With a much larger clone just one base away, this may be a read error. The rearrangement uses TRBV6-1 and TRBJ2-1, with 12 bases fitting TRBD1. The germline V gene has CDR1 MNHNS and CDR2 SASEGT. V shed 5 bases, J shed 7 bases, and the junction held 15 bases outside the gene matches. CDR3 length: 18 amino acids. The CDR3 sequence is CASSNSIGLGQGANEQFF. CDR3 coding DNA: TGTGCCAGCAGTAACTCGATCGGTTTGGGACAGGGGGCTAATGAGCAGTTCTTC.

The table lists this clonotype with many counts. This rearrangement joins TRBV5-1 to TRBJ1-1; the D is unclear. Trimming took 1 base from V and 3 from J, leaving 10 bases between them. The CDR3 covers 14 residues. Per germline, CDR1 SGHRS and CDR2 YFSETQ. The chain's CDR3 is CASSLMGGDTEAFF. CDR3 nucleotides: TGCGCCAGCAGCTTGATGGGAGGAGACACTGAAGCTTTCTTT. The full variable domain, completed using reference TRBV5-1 and TRBJ1-1, is KAGVTQTPRYLIKTRGQQVTLSCSPISGHRSVSWYQQTPGQGLQFLFEYFSETQRNKGNFPGRFSGRQFSNSRSEMNVSTLELGDSALYLCASSLMGGDTEAFFGQGTRLTVV.

This clonotype has at least ten counts. The chain has TRBV6-6 and TRBJ2-1, with 10 bases fitting TRBD2. The CDR3 is 14 amino acids. The J segment lost 8 bases and the V segment lost 6 bases, leaving 7 bases of the junction unmatched. Germline CDR1 and CDR2: MNHNY and SVGAGI (reference sequence). As DNA, the CDR3 is TGTGCCAGCAGAACCGGGACTAGCGTGGATGAGCAGTTCTTC. Translation: CASRTGTSVDEQFF.

Within the sample, this clonotype is medium-sized. This chain connects TRBV28 to TRBJ2-1; no firm D call. CDR3 length equals 13 residues. Germline V gives CDR1 MDHEN, CDR2 SYDVKM. V gave up 7 bases and J gave up 3 bases, with 10 bases separating them. CDR3 nucleotides: TGTGCCAGCAACTCCCTTTTCTACAATGAGCAGTTCTTC. Protein sequence: CASNSLFYNEQFF.

This clonotype was seen ten or more times. The chain combines TRBV5-1 with TRBJ1-1; D is uncertain. Germline values: CDR1 SGHRS, CDR2 YFSETQ. CDR3 length: 14 amino acids. Between the trimmed V and J ends, which lost 0 bases and 1 base, there was a span of 7 bases. CDR3 bases: TGCGCCAGCAGCTTGGGCGGGCGGAACACTGAAGCTTTCTTT. Translation gives CASSLGGRNTEAFF.

There are many counts of this clonotype. The rearrangement uses TRBV6-6 and TRBJ2-3; D may correspond to TRBD1 or TRBD2 (6 bases each). The CDR3 has 15 amino acids. The germline V gene encodes CDR1 MNHNY and CDR2 SVGAGI (reference sequence). Trimming pared 2 bases from V and 5 bases from J, leaving 14 bases between. CDR3 DNA sequence: TGTGCCAGCAGTTACGGGGGGCGCAGAGAAGATACGCAGTATTTT. Translated, it gives CASSYGGRREDTQYF.

This clonotype was counted ten times or more. J is TRBJ1-1 and V is TRBV7-9; D not certain. This CDR3 is 14 amino acids long. The V end lost 0 bases, the J end lost 2 bases, and 7 bases lay between the germline ends. Germline V lookup: CDR1 SEHNR, CDR2 FQNEAQ (reference sequence). The CDR3 region has the DNA TGTGCCAGCAGCTTAGCAGGGATAAACACTGAAGCTTTCTTT. Encoded protein: CASSLAGINTEAFF.

This clonotype was observed a single time. With a much larger clone just one base away, this may be a read error. The genes are TRBV6-6 and TRBJ2-1; tentatively, D is TRBD1 or TRBD2 (5 bases each). This CDR3 is built from 15 residues. Germline V gene data show CDR1 as MNHNY and CDR2 as SVGAGI (reference sequence). The CDR3 bases are TGTGTCAGCAGTTACCAAGAGGGGTGGTCCAATGAGCAGTTCTTC. Residues: CVSSYQEGWSNEQFF.

This clonotype occurred many times. This chain links TRBV7-8 with TRBJ2-7, with TRBD2 matching 9 bases. This CDR3 has 18 residues. In germline, CDR1 is SGHVS, CDR2 FQNEAQ. V lost 4 bases to trimming and J lost 3 bases; unmatched junction nucleotides: 16. Here the CDR3 DNA reads TGTGCCAGCAGCTCCCCCCCCCCGAGGCCTAGCGGGATCTACGAGCAGTACTTC. This codes for CASSSPPPRPSGIYEQYF. Supplemented by reference TRBV7-8 and TRBJ2-7, the full variable domain reads GAGVSQSPRYKVAKRGQDVALRCDPISGHVSLFWYQQALGQGPEFLTYFQNEAQLDKSGLPSDRFFAERPEGSVSTLKIQRTQQEDSAVYLCASSSPPPRPSGIYEQYFGPGTRLTVT.

In its sample, this clonotype was seen many times. The chain is built from TRBV28 and TRBJ2-7, with D possibly matching TRBD2 (6 bases). The CDR3 runs 12 residues. Germline assignment: CDR1 MDHEN and CDR2 SYDVKM. With 4 bases removed from V and 7 bases from J, the gap between germline ends came to 11 bases. The CDR3 region is CASSWGRGEQYF. Written as DNA, the CDR3 is TGTGCCAGCAGTTGGGGTCGGGGGGAGCAGTACTTC.

This clonotype was counted a few times. At one of its ends the junction is not consistent with the germline gene, which may arise from a read error. The chain links TRBV5-6 to TRBJ2-5, with TRBD2 as a possible D gene (5 bases). The CDR3 is 16 amino acids. Germline V gene data show CDR1 as SGHDT and CDR2 as YYEEEE. CDR3 region: CAISLARAGQGETQYF. The CDR3 nucleotides read TGTGCCATCAGCTTGGCCCGGGCGGGCCAAGGGGAGACCCAGTACTTC.

This clonotype was detected many times. V gene TRBV24-1 combines with J gene TRBJ2-1; D is possibly TRBD1 (6 bases). Deletions cut 4 bases from V and 6 bases from J, with 15 bases between. CDR1 is KGHDR and CDR2 is SFDVKD in the germline V gene. The CDR3 covers 15 residues. CDR3 sequence reads: CATSDPTGYPNEQFF. The CDR3 region has the DNA TGTGCCACCAGTGACCCGACAGGTTACCCCAATGAGCAGTTCTTC.

This clonotype was counted only a few times. A read error may explain this, as a much larger clone is one base away. Without the conserved terminal phenylalanine or tryptophan, this CDR3 likely stems from a read error. The chain joins TRBV20-1 to TRBJ1-2; D perhaps matches TRBD1 (5 bases). The CDR3 contains 12 residues. Germline CDR1 reads DFQATT; CDR2 reads SNEGSKA (reference sequence). The V and J ends lost 3 bases and 7 bases respectively, with 12 bases between them. The CDR3 loop reads CSASWGDSGYTL. The DNA of the CDR3 is TGCAGTGCTAGTTGGGGGGACTCTGGCTACACCCTC.

This clonotype has at least ten counts. J is TRBJ2-5 and V is TRBV2; 12 bases agree with TRBD2. With 6 bases clipped from V and 5 bases from J, the junction kept 13 bases outside the gene matches. The CDR3 totals 17 residues. CDR1 is SNHLY, CDR2 FYNNEI, per germline. CDR3 sequence: CASSRPPSGRAGETQYF. CDR3 bases: TGTGCCAGCAGCCGCCCCCCTAGCGGGAGGGCCGGGGAGACCCAGTACTTC.

This clonotype was seen many times. V usage is TRBV5-4 and J usage is TRBJ2-3, with D uncertain. CDR1 and CDR2 from the germline V gene are SGHNT and YYREEE (reference sequence). V was trimmed by 4 bases and J by 4 bases, leaving 7 bases between them. The CDR3 has 12 amino acids. This CDR3 is CASSKEADTQYF. DNA for the CDR3: TGTGCCAGCAGCAAAGAAGCAGATACGCAGTATTTT.

Points on this clonotype: An end of the junction does not agree with germline; a read error may underlie this. The chain has TRBV27 and TRBJ2-1; 9 nucleotides line up with TRBD1. This CDR3 region has 14 residues. Germline loops: CDR1 MNHEY, CDR2 SMNVEV (reference sequence). The CDR3 DNA reads TGCGTCAGCAGAGGACAGGGGTCCTACAATGAGCAGTTCTTC. This encodes CVSRGQGSYNEQFF.

In its sample, this clonotype was seen many times. This chain links TRBV5-1 with TRBJ2-1; tentatively, D is TRBD2 (5 bases). The CDR3 is 11 residues long. The germline V gene has CDR1 SGHRS and CDR2 YFSETQ. V was clipped by 4 bases and J by 12 bases, with 11 bases between them. The CDR3 loop reads CASSMAAGQFF. The CDR3 nucleotides read TGCGCCAGCAGCATGGCCGCGGGGCAGTTCTTC.

Many counts were recorded for this clonotype. The chain links TRBV7-8 to TRBJ2-1; TRBD2 aligns across 10 bases. CDR3 length: 22 amino acids. In germline, CDR1 is SGHVS, CDR2 FQNEAQ. Germline trimming cut 2 bases from V and 0 bases from J; bases unmatched to any gene: 19. This chain's CDR3 is CASSLKVRTSGKGPRSYNEQFF. The CDR3 DNA follows: TGTGCCAGCAGCTTAAAGGTCCGGACTAGCGGAAAAGGACCGCGCTCCTACAATGAGCAGTTCTTC.

This clonotype has a count of ten or more. The chain uses TRBV19 and TRBJ1-4, with TRBD1 matching over 7 bases. Germline lookup yields CDR1 LNHDA and CDR2 SQIVND (reference sequence). V was clipped by 5 bases and J by 6 bases; unmatched bases: 3. This CDR3 is 13 amino acids long. Here the CDR3 reads CASSRQGDEKLFF. The CDR3 nucleotides are TGTGCCAGTAGTCGACAGGGCGATGAAAAACTGTTTTTT.